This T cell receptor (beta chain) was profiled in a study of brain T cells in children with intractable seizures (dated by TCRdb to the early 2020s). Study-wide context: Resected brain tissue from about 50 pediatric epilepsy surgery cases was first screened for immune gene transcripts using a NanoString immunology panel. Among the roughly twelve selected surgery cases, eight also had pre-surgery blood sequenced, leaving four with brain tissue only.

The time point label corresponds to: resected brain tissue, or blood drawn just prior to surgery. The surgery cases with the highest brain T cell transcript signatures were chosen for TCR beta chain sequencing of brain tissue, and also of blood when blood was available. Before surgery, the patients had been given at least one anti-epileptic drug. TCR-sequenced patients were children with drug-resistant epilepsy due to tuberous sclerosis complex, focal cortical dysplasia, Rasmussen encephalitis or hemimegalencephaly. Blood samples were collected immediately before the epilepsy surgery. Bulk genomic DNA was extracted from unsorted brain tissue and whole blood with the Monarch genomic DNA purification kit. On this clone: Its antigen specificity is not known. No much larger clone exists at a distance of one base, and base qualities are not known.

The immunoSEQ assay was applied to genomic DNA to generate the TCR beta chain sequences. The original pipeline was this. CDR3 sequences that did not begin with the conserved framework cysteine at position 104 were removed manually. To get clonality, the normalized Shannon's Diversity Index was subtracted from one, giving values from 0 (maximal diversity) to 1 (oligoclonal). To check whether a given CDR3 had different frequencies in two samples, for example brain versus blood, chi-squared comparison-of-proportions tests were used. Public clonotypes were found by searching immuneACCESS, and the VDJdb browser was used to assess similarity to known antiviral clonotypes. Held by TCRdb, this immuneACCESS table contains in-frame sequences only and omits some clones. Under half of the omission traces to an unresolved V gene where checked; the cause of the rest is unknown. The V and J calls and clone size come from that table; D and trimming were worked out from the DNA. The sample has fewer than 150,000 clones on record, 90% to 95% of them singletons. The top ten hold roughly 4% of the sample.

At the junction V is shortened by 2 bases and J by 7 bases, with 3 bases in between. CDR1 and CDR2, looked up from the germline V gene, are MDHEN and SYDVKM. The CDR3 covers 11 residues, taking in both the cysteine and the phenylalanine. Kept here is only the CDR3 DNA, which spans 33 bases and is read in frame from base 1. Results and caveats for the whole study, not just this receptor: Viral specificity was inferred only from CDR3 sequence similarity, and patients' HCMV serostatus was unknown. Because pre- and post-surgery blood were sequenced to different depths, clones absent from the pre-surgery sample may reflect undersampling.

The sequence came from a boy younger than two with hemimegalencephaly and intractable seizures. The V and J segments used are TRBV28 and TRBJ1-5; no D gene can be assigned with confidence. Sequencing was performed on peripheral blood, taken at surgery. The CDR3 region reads CASSLKQPQHF. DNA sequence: TGTGCCAGCAGTTTAAAACAGCCCCAGCATTTT.